The entry below describes one T cell receptor (beta chain). Its antigen remains unknown. This sample was included in a study of T cell responses to AZD1222 COVID-19 vaccine. Study-level background: Second-dose schedules of about 4 or about 12 weeks were combined.

The repertoire was sequenced with immunoSEQ multiplex PCR; TCRdb's copy has only in-frame clones and lacks some. This sample yields around 70,000 clones, of which 86% are seen a single time; more than 2% belongs to the top ten. Trimming left V 0 bases short and J 11 bases short, with 7 bases between. CDR1 is SGHDN, CDR2 FVKESK, per germline. This CDR3 is built from 12 residues. Points from the study as a whole: Of the AZD1222 recipients, only 5 to 7 were seropositive at baseline. Spike-specific TCRs gained breadth and depth after people received two AZD1222 doses.

This rearrangement joins TRBV14 to TRBJ1-4; D is ambiguous. The sequence came from an adult in good health. The sample was peripheral blood, taken on day 0 of AZD1222 vaccination. The CDR3 is CASSQDRGKLFF. The CDR3 coding sequence is TGTGCCAGCAGCCAAGACCGAGGCAAACTGTTTTTT.